One and the same sample provided the 5 T cell receptor beta chains below, sequenced in a study of blood T cell repertoires in COVID-19 (dated by TCRdb to between 2020 and 2021). Receptor libraries were prepared by the immunoSEQ multiplex PCR assay. TCRdb took this table from immuneACCESS and kept in-frame rearrangements with V and J called. Such tables lack part of the clones; where checked against another copy, unresolved V genes explain under half of the gap, and the rest is unexplained. This sample is represented by 200,000 to 300,000 clones; 88% of them were singletons. The ten largest clones take up 0.99% of the sample. Sequenced material: peripheral blood. Receptors were obtained from a woman in her forties who had recovered from COVID-19.

The chain uses TRBV29-1 and TRBJ2-7; 8 bases line up with TRBD1. The CDR3 loop spans 14 amino acids. Germline CDR1 reads SQVTM; CDR2 reads ANQGSEA. V was clipped by 7 bases and J by 0 bases; unmatched bases: 8. CDR3 amino acids: CSAGTGRTSYEQYF. As DNA, the CDR3 is TGCAGCGCAGGGACAGGAAGAACCTCCTACGAGCAGTACTTC.

A single count supports this clone. The chain has TRBV2 and TRBJ2-5; 13 positions match TRBD2. The CDR3 has 16 residues. The V gene end was trimmed by 4 bases and the J gene end by 3 bases; junction bases not matched to a gene: 5. Germline CDR1 SNHLY, CDR2 FYNNEI. DNA for the CDR3: TGTGCCAGCAGTGGCCCACTAGCGGGAGGGAAAGAGACCCAGTACTTC. Translation: CASSGPLAGGKETQYF.

This sequence joins TRBV20-1 and TRBJ1-6; 8 nucleotides line up with TRBD1. CDR3 size: 11 residues. The germline V gene encodes CDR1 DFQATT and CDR2 SNEGSKA (reference sequence). V gave up 6 bases and J gave up 16 bases; unmatched junction bases: 8. The CDR3 sequence: CSARTGLGLHF. Written as DNA, the CDR3 is TGCAGTGCCCGGACAGGGCTTGGTCTCCACTTT.

The J gene is TRBJ1-3, the V gene TRBV18; 7 nucleotides match TRBD1. This CDR3 contains 16 residues. V trimming: 3 bases; J trimming: 0 bases; junction bases outside the gene matches: 5. CDR1 is KGHSH and CDR2 is LQKENI in the germline V gene. CDR3 sequence: CASSPGTAASGNTIYF. As DNA, the CDR3 is TGTGCCAGCTCACCCGGGACAGCCGCCTCTGGAAACACCATATATTTT.

CDR3 amino acids: CARGTSGLYEQYV. Written as DNA, the CDR3 is TGTGCCAGAGGGACTAGCGGGCTCTACGAGCAGTACGTC. The chain employs TRBV12-3 or TRBV12-4 and TRBJ2-7, with 12 positions matching TRBD2. This CDR3 has 13 amino acids. V lost 9 bases and J lost 3; bases outside the gene matches: 3.